This TCR beta chain was recovered during a study of CD8+ T cells in alopecia areata (dated by TCRdb to 2016 to 2019). Study-wide context: Treated patients were enrolled in an open-label pilot trial of oral tofacitinib, 5 to 10 mg twice daily, for moderate-to-severe alopecia areata. The study used high-throughput TCRbeta sequencing to examine T cell clonal expansion in alopecia areata, in both the C3H/HeJ mouse model and human patients. Clonality in the scalp was compared among normal scalp (n=4), patchy alopecia areata scalp (n=8), and alopecia totalis/universalis scalp (n=8). Human TCRbeta sequencing covered scalp tissue and sorted CD4+ and CD8+ peripheral blood T cells from patchy and totalis/universalis alopecia areata patients and healthy controls. TCRbeta CDR3 regions were amplified by immunoSEQ multiplex PCR with 35 Vbeta forward and 13 Jbeta reverse primers. Patients received tofacitinib for 6 to 18 months and were then followed off drug for 6 months to check for delayed response and recurrence. The SALT score, which quantifies the percentage of affected scalp surface area, was used to measure disease severity in treated patients. RNA was extracted with the PAXgene miRNA kit for fixed scalp, the miRNeasy kit for PBMCs, and the RNeasy kit for mouse skin. Biopsies were taken from tofacitinib-treated patients at baseline and at 4 and 24 weeks of treatment, and a later scalp biopsy was taken in several of the tofacitinib-treated patients. On the study overall, not on this receptor specifically: Compared with mice, TCR sequences shared between patients were less clear, possibly partly because of HLA diversity across the patient population. Tofacitinib significantly decreased scalp clonality and the number of expanded CD8+ clones among the top 100 scalp clones. The treated cohort was small, with a single nonresponder, so links between baseline CD8+ expansion and response need larger studies. During tofacitinib treatment, many expanded lesional clones stuck around in both scalp and blood, and this persistence may partly explain why relapse happens after treatment is stopped. Unlike mouse skin, which is dominated by gammadelta T cells, normal human skin has resident alphabeta T cells that are also sequenced, and this complicates analysis of the scalp TCR repertoire. Higher clonality and more expanded CD8+ clones were observed in lesional scalp than in normal scalp, particularly in alopecia totalis/universalis, a finding suggestive of antigenic drive.

The label giving this sample's time point can be read as: 4 weeks on oral tofacitinib. Per the publication, the treatment or condition label means: oral pan-JAK inhibitor, 5-10 mg twice daily. From alopecia areata patients, peripheral blood was collected along with lesional scalp punch biopsies. PBMCs were separated by density centrifugation and stained for CD3, CD4 and CD8, after which CD4+ and CD8+ T cells were sorted on a FACSAria. This clone is a singleton in its sample. The antigen it binds to is not known. No base qualities exist here, and no much larger clone lies one base off it. CDR1 LNHNV and CDR2 YYDKDF are derived from the germline V gene (reference sequence). The cysteine opens and the phenylalanine closes a CDR3 of 15 amino acids. Only CDR3 DNA is held: 45 bases, read in frame from base 1. The germline ends are 11 bases apart after V is trimmed by 1 base and J by 2 bases. Library method: the immunoSEQ multiplex PCR assay. For TCR sequencing, RNA was extracted from every sample and reverse transcribed into cDNA to serve as template. SuperScript III was used for first-strand cDNA synthesis, primed with a 2:1 mix of oligo-dT and random hexamers. A synthetic immune receptor repertoire was used to gauge amplification bias, and whatever bias remained was removed computationally. The authors processed their data as follows. Raw reads were preprocessed to remove errors, and CDR3 was defined by IMGT conventions from the conserved cysteine to phenylalanine. Clonality was calculated as 1 minus Shannon entropy normalized by log2 of the number of productive unique TCRs. Whether scalp clones were CD4 or CD8 was inferred by matching scalp TCRbeta sequences against CD4 and CD8 repertoires sorted from blood. As stored in TCRdb, this immuneACCESS dataset retains in-frame rearrangements with V and J assigned. A fraction of the clones does not appear; measured against another copy, unresolved V genes explain less than half of the discrepancy, and the remainder lacks a known reason. That table supplies the V and J calls and clone size; D and trimming were determined from the DNA. The table for this sample lists 110,000 to 150,000 clones; 54% of them were counted only once. The ten most abundant clones make up more than 15% of the sample.

Sequenced material: CD8+ T cells sorted from blood, taken at week 4, from a patient treated with tofacitinib. The chain is assembled from TRBV15 and TRBJ1-2; no D gene is confidently identified. The source of this sequence is a human donor with alopecia areata. The CDR3: CATSRVPGSNYGYTF. The nucleotides are TGTGCCACCAGCAGAGTCCCGGGGTCCAACTATGGCTACACCTTC.